These 18 T cell receptor beta chains were sequenced from one sample in a study of CXCR3-negative and CXCR3-positive naive CD8 T cells. UMI-tagged TRB cDNA libraries were built via 5' RACE. No DNA is given; TCRdb re-called the 5' RACE reads and lists each CDR3 protein once. The specimen's table records around 140,000 distinct CDR3 sequences. The specimen sequenced was naive CXCR3- CD8+ T cells from blood. Subset: CD45RO-CCR7+CD27+CD95- naive CD8+ T cells lacking CXCR3 (TNR3-). The receptors stem from a human donor in good health. Some clones in this sample may be carry-over from other donors' samples.

The V gene is TRBV2, the J gene TRBJ2-1; without DNA, the TCRdb call of TRBD1 cannot be checked. The CDR3 is 14 amino acids. Germline CDR1 SNHLY, CDR2 FYNNEI. The CDR3 is CASSEWTDYNEQFF.

J is TRBJ2-7 and V is TRBV11-3. The CDR3 has 15 amino acids. Germline V CDR1 and CDR2: SGHNT, YENEEA. The CDR3 spells CASTPFRPDPYEQYF. Variable domain in full (rest from reference TRBV11-3 and TRBJ2-7): EAGVVQSPRYKIIEKKQPVAFWCNPISGHNTLYWYLQNLGQGPELLIRYENEEAVDDSQLPKDRFSAERLKGVDSTLKIQPAELGDSAVYLCASTPFRPDPYEQYFGPGTRLTVT.

The chain uses TRBV7-9 and TRBJ2-2; lacking DNA, the TRBD2 call made by TCRdb goes unchecked. CDR1 SEHNR and CDR2 FQNEAQ come from the germline V gene (reference sequence). The CDR3 runs 17 residues. This chain's CDR3 is CASSHGLANGGTGELFF.

The chain is built from TRBV27 and TRBJ2-1; TCRdb indicates TRBD1, and absent DNA this call remains unverified. This CDR3 is 16 amino acids long. The germline V gene encodes CDR1 MNHEY and CDR2 SMNVEV (reference sequence). CDR3 in amino acids: CASSSPTRNGNNEQFF.

This chain joins TRBV20-1 and TRBJ2-2; there is no DNA to check the TCRdb D call of TRBD2. The CDR3 has 18 amino acids. The V gene's germline CDR1 is DFQATT and CDR2 SNEGSKA (reference sequence). The CDR3 is CSARDGSSGLLNTGELFF.

This chain connects TRBV28 to TRBJ2-7; no DNA is available, so the TRBD1 call from TCRdb remains unchecked. The CDR3 extends over 12 amino acids. The germline gives CDR1 MDHEN, CDR2 SYDVKM. The chain's CDR3 is CASSPDGDEQYF.

The genes are TRBV20-1 and TRBJ1-2; there is no DNA to check the TCRdb D call of TRBD1. The CDR3 extends over 15 amino acids. Germline CDR1 is DFQATT and CDR2 is SNEGSKA (reference sequence). This CDR3 is CSARDSGTGNYGYTF.

The chain joins TRBV5-1 to TRBJ1-6; absent DNA, TCRdb's TRBD1 call cannot be checked. This CDR3 is 14 amino acids long. Germline CDR1 is SGHRS and CDR2 is YFSETQ. CDR3 amino acids: CASSSTGAHSPLHF.

The chain is built from TRBV23-1 and TRBJ2-6. TRBV23-1 is designated an ORF whose function remains uncertain. CDR3 length: 14 residues. The CDR3 loop reads CASSQLTDTNVLTF.

The chain has TRBV7-9 and TRBJ2-7; TCRdb reports TRBD2, a call that lacks DNA to check it against. Germline CDR1 SEHNR, CDR2 FQNEAQ (reference sequence). The CDR3 has 14 amino acids. Here the CDR3 reads CASSLRAGIYEQYF.

CDR3 sequence reads: CASRDAGGNMYEQYF. The V gene is TRBV6-1, the J gene TRBJ2-7. The germline gives CDR1 MNHNS, CDR2 SASEGT. CDR3 length equals 15 residues.

The chain joins TRBV28 to TRBJ2-1; TCRdb reports TRBD2, a call that lacks DNA to check it against. The germline V gene has CDR1 MDHEN and CDR2 SYDVKM. The CDR3 spans 17 residues. The CDR3 loop is CASSPWTRISSYNEQFF.

CDR3: CASSVGGRTGELFF. V is TRBV9 and J is TRBJ2-2; the D gene TCRdb calls, TRBD2, cannot be checked with no DNA. Germline V CDR1 and CDR2: SGDLS, YYNGEE. This CDR3 region has 14 residues.

The chain employs TRBV27 and TRBJ1-2; the D call from TCRdb, TRBD1, cannot be confirmed without DNA. The CDR3 has 16 amino acids. Per the germline V gene, CDR1 is MNHEY and CDR2 is SMNVEV (reference sequence). This CDR3 is CASSTRDRGHNYGYTF.

V gene TRBV4-1 combines with J gene TRBJ1-2. The CDR3 contains 11 residues. From germline, CDR1 is MGHRA and CDR2 YSYEKL. The CDR3 reads CASSHRRGYTF.

The chain recombines TRBV20-1 with TRBJ2-7. Looked up from germline, CDR1 is DFQATT and CDR2 is SNEGSKA (reference sequence). This CDR3 region has 13 residues. CDR3 sequence: CSAIKDQSYEQYF.

The rearrangement joins TRBV15 to TRBJ2-1; absent DNA, TCRdb's TRBD2 call cannot be checked. From germline, CDR1 is LNHNV and CDR2 YYDKDF (reference sequence). The CDR3 has 13 amino acids. The CDR3 is CATSGTSFNEQFF.

The V gene is TRBV19, the J gene TRBJ2-7; the D call of TRBD1 rests on TCRdb alone, since no DNA is present to check it. Germline V CDR1 and CDR2: LNHDA, SQIVND (reference sequence). This CDR3 is built from 14 residues. The CDR3 protein is CASSTLLQGNEQYF.